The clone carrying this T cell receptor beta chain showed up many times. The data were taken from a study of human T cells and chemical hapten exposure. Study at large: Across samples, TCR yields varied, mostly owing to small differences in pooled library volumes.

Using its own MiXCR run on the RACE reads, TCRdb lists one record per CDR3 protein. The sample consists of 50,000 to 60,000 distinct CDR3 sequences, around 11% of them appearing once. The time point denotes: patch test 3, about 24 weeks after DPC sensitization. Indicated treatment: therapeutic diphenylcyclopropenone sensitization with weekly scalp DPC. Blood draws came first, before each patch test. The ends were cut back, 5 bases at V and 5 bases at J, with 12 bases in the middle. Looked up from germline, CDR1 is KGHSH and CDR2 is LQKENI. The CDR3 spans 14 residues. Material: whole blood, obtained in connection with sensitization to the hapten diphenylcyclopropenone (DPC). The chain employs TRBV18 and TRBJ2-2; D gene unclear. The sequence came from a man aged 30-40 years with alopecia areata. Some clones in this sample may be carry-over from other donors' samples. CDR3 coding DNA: TGTGCCAGCTCATCGACGAAGGATACCGGGGAGCTGTTTTTT. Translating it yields CASSSTKDTGELFF.